Here is one TCR beta chain with its context. This sample stems from a study of PD-L1 blockade in urothelial cancer. Study-wide context: Male patients with bladder-origin urothelial cancer numbered twenty-five of 29.

Only in-frame clones appear in the TCRdb table, and some are missing; sequencing was by immunoSEQ multiplex PCR. In the table there are almost 90,000 clones, about four fifths of which are singletons. Time point: pretreatment peripheral blood. The sequence was obtained from a man in his sixties with urothelial cancer. The sample was PBMCs, taken around atezolizumab (anti-PD-L1) treatment.

The CDR3 spells CAISDVAGVGEQFF. In nucleotides, the CDR3 is TGTGCCATCAGTGATGTAGCGGGAGTTGGTGAGCAGTTCTTC. V and J are TRBV10-3 and TRBJ2-1; TRBD2 aligns across 9 bases. The trim removed 3 bases at V and 9 bases at J, leaving 6 bases unmatched. This CDR3 spans 14 amino acids. The germline gives CDR1 ENHRY, CDR2 SYGVKD.